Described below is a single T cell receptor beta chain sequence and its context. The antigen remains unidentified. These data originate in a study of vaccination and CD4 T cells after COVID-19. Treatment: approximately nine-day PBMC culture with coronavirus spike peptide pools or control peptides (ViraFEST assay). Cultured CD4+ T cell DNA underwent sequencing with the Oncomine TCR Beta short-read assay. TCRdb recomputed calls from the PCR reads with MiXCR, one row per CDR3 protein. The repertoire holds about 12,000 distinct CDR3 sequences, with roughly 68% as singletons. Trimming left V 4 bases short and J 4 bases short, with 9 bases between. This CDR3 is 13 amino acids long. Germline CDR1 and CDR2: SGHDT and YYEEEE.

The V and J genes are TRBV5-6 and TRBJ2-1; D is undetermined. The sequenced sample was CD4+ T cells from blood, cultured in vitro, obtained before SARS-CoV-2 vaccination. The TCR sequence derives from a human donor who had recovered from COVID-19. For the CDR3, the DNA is TGTGCCAGCAGCCTCCCTGGGTACAATGAGCAGTTCTTC. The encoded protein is CASSLPGYNEQFF.